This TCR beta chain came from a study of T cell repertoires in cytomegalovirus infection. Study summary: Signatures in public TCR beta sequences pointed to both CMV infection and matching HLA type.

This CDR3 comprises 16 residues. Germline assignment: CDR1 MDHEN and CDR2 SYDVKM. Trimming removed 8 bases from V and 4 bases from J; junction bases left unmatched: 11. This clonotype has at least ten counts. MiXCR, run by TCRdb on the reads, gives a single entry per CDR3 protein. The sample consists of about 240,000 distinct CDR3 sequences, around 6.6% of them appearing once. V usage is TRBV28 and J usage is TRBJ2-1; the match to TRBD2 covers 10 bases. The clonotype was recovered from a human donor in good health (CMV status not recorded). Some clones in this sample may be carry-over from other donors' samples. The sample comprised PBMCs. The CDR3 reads CASRPSGGATYNEQFF. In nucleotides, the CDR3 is TGTGCCAGCCGACCCAGCGGGGGGGCCACTTACAATGAGCAGTTCTTC.